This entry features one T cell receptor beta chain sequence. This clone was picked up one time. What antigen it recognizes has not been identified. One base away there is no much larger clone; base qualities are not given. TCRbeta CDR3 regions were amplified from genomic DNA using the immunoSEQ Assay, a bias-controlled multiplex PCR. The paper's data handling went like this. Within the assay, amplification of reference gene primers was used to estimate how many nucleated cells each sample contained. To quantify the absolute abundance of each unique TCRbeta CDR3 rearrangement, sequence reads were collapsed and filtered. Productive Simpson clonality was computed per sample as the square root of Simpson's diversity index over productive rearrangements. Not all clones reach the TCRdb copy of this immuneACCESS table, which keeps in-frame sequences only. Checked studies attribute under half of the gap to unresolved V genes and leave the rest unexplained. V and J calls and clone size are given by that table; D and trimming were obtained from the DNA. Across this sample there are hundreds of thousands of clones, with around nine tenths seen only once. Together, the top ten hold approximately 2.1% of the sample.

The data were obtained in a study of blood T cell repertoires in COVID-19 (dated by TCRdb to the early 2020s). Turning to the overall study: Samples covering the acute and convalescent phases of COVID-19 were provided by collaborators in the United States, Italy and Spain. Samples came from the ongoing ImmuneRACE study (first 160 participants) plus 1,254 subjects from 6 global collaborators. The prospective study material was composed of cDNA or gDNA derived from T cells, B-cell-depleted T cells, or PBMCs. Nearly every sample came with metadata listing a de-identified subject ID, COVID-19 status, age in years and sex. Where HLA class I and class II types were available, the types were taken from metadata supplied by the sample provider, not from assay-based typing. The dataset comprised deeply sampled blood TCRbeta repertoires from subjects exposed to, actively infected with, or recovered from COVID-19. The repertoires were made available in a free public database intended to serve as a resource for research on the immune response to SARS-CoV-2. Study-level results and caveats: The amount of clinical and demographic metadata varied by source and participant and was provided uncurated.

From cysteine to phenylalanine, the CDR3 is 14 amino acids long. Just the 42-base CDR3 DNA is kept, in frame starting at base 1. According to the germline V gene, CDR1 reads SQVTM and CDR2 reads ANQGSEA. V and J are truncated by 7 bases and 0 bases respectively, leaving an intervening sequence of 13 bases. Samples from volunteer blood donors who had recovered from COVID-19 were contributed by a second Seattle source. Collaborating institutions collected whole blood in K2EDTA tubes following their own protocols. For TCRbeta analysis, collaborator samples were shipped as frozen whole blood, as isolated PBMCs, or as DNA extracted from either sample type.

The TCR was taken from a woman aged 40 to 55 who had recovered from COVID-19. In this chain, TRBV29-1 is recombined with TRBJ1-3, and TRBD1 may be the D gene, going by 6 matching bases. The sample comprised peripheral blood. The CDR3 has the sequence CSARLGGSGNTIYF. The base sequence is TGCAGCGCCCGTCTAGGGGGCTCTGGAAACACCATATATTTT.